The 15 T cell receptor beta chains given below trace back to one sample, sequenced in a study of cytomegalovirus exposure and HLA in healthy donors. Researchers ran the PCR with 60 Vbeta and 13 Jbeta primers. Clones were sequenced by immunoSEQ multiplex PCR, and TCRdb holds only the in-frame ones, with some missing. Of under 200,000 clones in the sample, approximately 78% were seen once. Sequenced sample: PBMCs. These receptors were collected from a woman in her late teens or twenties in good health and CMV-seronegative.

The chain uses TRBV2 and TRBJ2-5; the match to TRBD1 covers 9 bases. Per germline, CDR1 SNHLY and CDR2 FYNNEI. With V trimmed by 6 bases and J by 1 base, 0 bases remained unmatched. The CDR3 is made up of 13 amino acids. The chain's CDR3 is CASRQGAQETQYF. CDR3 nucleotides: TGTGCCAGCAGACAGGGGGCCCAAGAGACCCAGTACTTC.

The CDR3 nucleotides are TGTGCCAGCAGCCGTCCGGGACAGAGCACAGATACGCAGTATTTT. It encodes CASSRPGQSTDTQYF. V is TRBV7-2 and J is TRBJ2-3; 7 bases are a match to TRBD1. This CDR3 comprises 15 residues. Trimming took 5 bases from V and 0 from J; bases not matched to a gene: 5. Germline V gene data show CDR1 as SGHTA and CDR2 as FQGNSA.

The V call is TRBV6-6, the J call TRBJ2-5; the D gene is possibly TRBD2 (6 bases). The CDR3 is 15 amino acids. From germline, CDR1 is MNHNY and CDR2 SVGAGI (reference sequence). Between the trimmed V and J ends, which lost 2 bases and 2 bases, there was a span of 12 bases. The CDR3 here is CASSYGRGAQETQYF. The CDR3, as DNA: TGTGCCAGCAGTTACGGGCGGGGAGCGCAAGAGACCCAGTACTTC.

The J gene is TRBJ2-1, the V gene TRBV6-5, with 8 nucleotides matching TRBD2. The germline gives CDR1 MNHEY, CDR2 SVGAGI. This CDR3 region has 13 residues. J gave up 6 bases and V 8 bases, and 6 bases lay outside the gene matches. CDR3 amino acids: CASGPGLGNEQFF. The DNA for the CDR3 is TGTGCCAGCGGCCCGGGACTAGGCAATGAGCAGTTCTTC.

The chain links TRBV7-9 to TRBJ1-1, with unresolved D. The CDR3 runs 14 residues. Germline V gene sequence: CDR1 SEHNR, CDR2 FQNEAQ (reference sequence). V was pared by 2 bases and J by 0 bases, with 7 bases between. This CDR3 is CASSLSPLNTEAFF. The CDR3 DNA follows: TGTGCCAGCAGCTTATCCCCTCTGAACACTGAAGCTTTCTTT.

This clone was seen once. The chain combines TRBV7-9 with TRBJ2-7; D is undetermined. Trimming removed 5 bases at V and 5 bases at J, with 19 bases between. The CDR3 sequence is 15 residues long. Germline CDR1 SEHNR, CDR2 FQNEAQ (reference sequence). CDR3 in DNA: TGTGCCAGCAGCGACTGGTCAGCCCAACTCAACGAGCAGTACTTC. Its protein is CASSDWSAQLNEQYF.

With respect to this clone: One end of the junction does not line up with germline, which may come from a read error. J is TRBJ1-2 and V is TRBV7-9, with 11 nucleotides matching TRBD1. CDR3 size: 17 residues. Germline lookup yields CDR1 SEHNR and CDR2 FQNEAQ (reference sequence). The CDR3 bases are TGTTCCAGCAGCTTAGCGGAGGGAAGGGACAGGGGGTCTGGCTACACCTTC. Its translation: CSSSLAEGRDRGSGYTF.

The chain recombines TRBV28 with TRBJ2-4, with 7 positions matching TRBD2. Germline V gene sequence: CDR1 MDHEN, CDR2 SYDVKM. V was pared by 5 bases and J by 1 base, with 17 bases of the junction left unmatched. The CDR3 is made up of 19 amino acids. CDR3 protein: CASSPSGSGFGGAKNIQYF. CDR3 coding DNA: TGTGCCAGCAGTCCATCAGGTAGCGGTTTCGGGGGGGCCAAAAACATTCAGTACTTC.

The gene calls are TRBV2 and TRBJ2-3, with 8 bases identical to TRBD2. Trimming cost V 6 bases and J 2 bases; bases outside gene matches: 7. Per the germline V gene, CDR1 is SNHLY and CDR2 is FYNNEI. The CDR3 runs to 15 residues. The CDR3 is CASSSLAVNTDTQYF. CDR3 coding DNA: TGTGCCAGCAGCTCACTAGCGGTAAACACAGATACGCAGTATTTT.

The chain joins TRBV19 to TRBJ1-1; a weak D match, TRBD1 (5 bases). CDR1 is LNHDA and CDR2 is SQIVND in the germline V gene (reference sequence). CDR3 size: 14 residues. The V gene lost 8 bases and the J gene lost 0 bases, with 13 bases spanning the gap. The DNA of the CDR3 is TGTGCCAGTCGATGGGGGGGGATGAACACTGAAGCTTTCTTT. As protein: CASRWGGMNTEAFF. The full variable domain, completed using reference TRBV19 and TRBJ1-1, is DGGITQSPKYLFRKEGQNVTLSCEQNLNHDAMYWYRQDPGQGLRLIYYSQIVNDFQKGDIAEGYSVSREKKESFPLTVTSAQKNPTAFYLCASRWGGMNTEAFFGQGTRLTVV.

V gene TRBV5-4 combines with J gene TRBJ1-2, with 7 positions matching TRBD1. The CDR3 is 14 residues long. Germline V gives CDR1 SGHNT, CDR2 YYREEE (reference sequence). After removal of 4 bases from V and 4 bases from J, the junction contained 7 bases not matched to a gene. The chain's CDR3 is CASSKDRSFYGYTF. DNA for the CDR3: TGTGCCAGCAGCAAGGACAGGTCCTTCTATGGCTACACCTTC.

A remark on this clone: Other DNA sequences within the sample encode an identical CDR3. The chain has TRBV28 and TRBJ1-2; D may be TRBD1 (6 bases). This CDR3 region has 14 residues. Germline lookup yields CDR1 MDHEN and CDR2 SYDVKM. V was shortened by 3 bases and J by 5 bases, with 13 bases between the two germline ends. CDR3 region: CASSFLQGYYGYTF. Written as DNA, the CDR3 is TGTGCCAGCAGTTTTCTCCAGGGGTATTATGGCTACACCTTC.

This clone has a single count. The rearrangement joins TRBV7-2 to TRBJ2-3, with 7 positions matching TRBD2. The CDR3 extends over 13 amino acids. Germline loops: CDR1 SGHTA, CDR2 FQGNSA. Trimming at V came to 6 bases and at J to 4 bases, leaving 4 bases not matched to a gene. The CDR3 DNA sequence: TGTGCCAGCAGACTGAGCGGGGCAGATACGCAGTATTTT. It encodes CASRLSGADTQYF.

This clone has more than one count but fewer than ten. V and J are TRBV19 and TRBJ2-7; D might be TRBD2 (6 bases). CDR1 and CDR2 from the germline V gene are LNHDA and SQIVND (reference sequence). Trimming took off 11 bases at V and 6 bases at J, with 20 bases between the two ends. This CDR3 has 13 amino acids. For the CDR3, the DNA is TGTGCCCCTGGGCCCTGTGGGGGGAGCGAGCAGTACTTC. Its translation: CAPGPCGGSEQYF.

The V call is TRBV30, the J call TRBJ2-1; the D gene is possibly TRBD2 (6 bases). This CDR3 contains 12 residues. Germline V gene sequence: CDR1 GTSNPN, CDR2 SVGIG (reference sequence). With 0 bases removed from V and 10 bases from J, the gap between germline ends came to 10 bases. The CDR3 reads CAWSVLAGEQFF. For the CDR3, the DNA is TGTGCCTGGAGTGTACTGGCGGGAGAGCAGTTCTTC.